The next 30 T cell receptor beta chains were all read from a single sample in a study of vaccination effects on CD4 cells after COVID-19. Libraries were prepared by immunoSEQ multiplex PCR; TCRdb keeps only in-frame clonotypes and omits some of them. The table lists approximately 23,000 clones, around two thirds of them singletons. Sequencing followed a ViraFEST assay step that expanded antigen-specific CD4+ T cells with viral peptide pools. A roughly ten-day culture period preceded the isolation of CD4+ T cells. In the vaccine recipients, nucleocapsid antibodies were negative and there was no prior SARS-CoV-2 infection. Their cognate antigens are unknown. Sequencing used CD4+ T cells from PBMCs cultured with HCoV-OC43 spike peptides, obtained before COVID-19 vaccination. Sample subset: HCoV-OC43 spike overlapping peptide pool stimulation. The receptor source for this set is a human donor who received a COVID-19 vaccine.

This clone was detected only once. The J gene is TRBJ2-1, the V gene TRBV11-3; the match to TRBD2 covers 13 bases. Trimming cost V 0 bases and J 9 bases; bases outside gene matches: 14. Germline V CDR1 and CDR2: SGHNT, YENEEA. There are 19 residues in the CDR3. The CDR3 loop is CASSLDQGGTSGALGEQFF. CDR3 DNA sequence: TGTGCCAGCAGCTTAGATCAAGGGGGGACTAGCGGGGCCCTGGGTGAGCAGTTCTTC.

The chain joins TRBV14 to TRBJ2-1, with 8 bases lining up with TRBD2. This CDR3 is 16 amino acids long. Germline V gives CDR1 SGHDN, CDR2 FVKESK. V dropped 4 bases and J dropped 9; count of bases not matched to a gene: 14. The CDR3, as DNA: TGTGCCAGCAGCCTCAGGGGTGAGGGACTAGTGCGTGAGCAGTTCTTC. Amino acid sequence: CASSLRGEGLVREQFF.

The chain has TRBV5-1 and TRBJ1-1; maybe TRBD1 (6 bases). Trimming took off 5 bases at V and 5 bases at J, with 13 bases between the two ends. Looked up from germline, CDR1 is SGHRS and CDR2 is YFSETQ. CDR3 length: 13 amino acids. The CDR3 is CASSPTGSTEAFF. The CDR3 DNA is TGCGCCAGCAGTCCGACAGGATCAACTGAAGCTTTCTTT.

To note about this clone: The same CDR3 can be traced to other DNA sequences in this sample. J is TRBJ2-3 and V is TRBV29-1, with D possibly called TRBD1 or TRBD2 (5 bases each). Between the trimmed V and J ends, which lost 6 bases and 0 bases, there was a span of 13 bases. CDR1 and CDR2 (germline): SQVTM, ANQGSEA. The CDR3 loop spans 14 amino acids. The CDR3, as DNA: TGCAGCGTGAGTGATGGGGGTAGCACAGATACGCAGTATTTT. Amino acids: CSVSDGGSTDTQYF.

This clone was counted between two and nine times. The rearrangement uses TRBV29-1 and TRBJ1-1, with 7 bases that match TRBD1. The V and J ends lost 4 bases and 3 bases, in that order; junction bases with no gene match: 5. This CDR3 has 13 amino acids. Germline assignment: CDR1 SQVTM and CDR2 ANQGSEA. CDR3 loop: CSVVKGADTEAFF. The CDR3 coding sequence is TGCAGCGTTGTCAAGGGGGCGGACACTGAAGCTTTCTTT.

V is TRBV2 and J is TRBJ2-7; D uncertain. The CDR3 length is 16 residues. CDR1 and CDR2 (germline): SNHLY, FYNNEI. The V gene lost 7 bases and the J gene lost 0 bases, with 19 bases spanning the gap. In DNA form, the CDR3 reads TGTGCCAGCATCTCCCGACAAGGTTGGGACTCCTACGAGCAGTACTTC. Amino acids: CASISRQGWDSYEQYF.

The chain employs TRBV6-6 and TRBJ1-2; TRBD1 is a possible D gene (5 bases). The germline V gene has CDR1 MNHNY and CDR2 SVGAGI (reference sequence). This CDR3 has 14 residues. V was clipped by 4 bases and J by 2 bases, with 11 bases between them. The CDR3 nucleotides are TGTGCCAGCAGTTTCAGGGCCGCGAACTATGGCTACACCTTC. This sequence encodes CASSFRAANYGYTF.

The table lists this clone with a few counts. DNA of the CDR3: TGTGCCAGCAGCTTGAATTATGGGACAGGGAGGCTAAAGTTTTTT. Translated, it gives CASSLNYGTGRLKFF. This chain joins TRBV5-6 and TRBJ1-4; 9 bases match TRBD1. The junction had 14 bases not matched to a gene; V was cut back by 1 base and J by 16 bases. The length of the CDR3 is 15 residues. From germline, CDR1 is SGHDT and CDR2 YYEEEE.

This clone has a single count. The V call is TRBV6-1, the J call TRBJ2-1; 12 bases map to TRBD2. The CDR3 has 15 residues. With V trimmed by 2 bases and J by 5 bases, 1 base remained unmatched. CDR1 and CDR2 (germline): MNHNS, SASEGT. The DNA for the CDR3 is TGTGCCAGCAGTGAACTAGCGGGGGGGCACAATGAGCAGTTCTTC. Its translation: CASSELAGGHNEQFF.

The chain uses TRBV6-5 and TRBJ1-1; D is uncertain. V lost 6 bases and J 5 bases, leaving 13 bases between the germline ends. Germline CDR1 is MNHEY and CDR2 is SVGAGI. This CDR3 comprises 13 residues. The CDR3 is CASRAIIETEAFF. CDR3 sequence (DNA): TGTGCCAGCAGGGCAATCATAGAAACTGAAGCTTTCTTT.

The J gene is TRBJ2-5, the V gene TRBV11-1, with no clear D. This CDR3 has 15 amino acids. V was pared by 4 bases and J by 6 bases, with 18 bases between. CDR1 and CDR2 from the germline V gene are SGHAT and FQDESV (reference sequence). CDR3 loop: CASSSGQVEGKTQYF. CDR3 coding DNA: TGTGCCAGCAGCTCCGGGCAGGTGGAAGGGAAGACCCAGTACTTC.

This clone was seen only a few times. V gene TRBV4-2 combines with J gene TRBJ1-1; unclear D gene. Germline V gene lookup returns CDR1 LGHNA and CDR2 YNFKEQ. V lost 0 bases to trimming and J lost 1 base, with 6 bases between them. The CDR3 sequence is 14 residues long. The CDR3 DNA follows: TGTGCCAGCAGCCAAGAGGTGCAGAACACTGAAGCTTTCTTT. This codes for CASSQEVQNTEAFF.

This clone came up once. The CDR3: CASSAGNRGGGYTF. DNA of the CDR3: TGCGCCAGCAGCGCCGGAAACAGGGGGGGTGGCTACACCTTC. This chain connects TRBV5-1 to TRBJ1-2; 8 bases are a match to TRBD1. J lost 7 bases, V lost 4 bases, and 9 bases had no gene match. The CDR3 runs 14 residues. Germline V gene data show CDR1 as SGHRS and CDR2 as YFSETQ.

This chain links TRBV5-1 with TRBJ1-2; D ambiguous. CDR1 is SGHRS and CDR2 is YFSETQ in the germline V gene. This CDR3 comprises 13 residues. The V end lost 5 bases, the J end lost 2 bases, and 10 bases lay between the germline ends. CDR3 protein: CASRATPNYGYTF. DNA of the CDR3: TGCGCCAGCAGGGCGACGCCCAACTATGGCTACACCTTC.

Concerning this clone: Different DNA sequences within this sample yield the same CDR3. The chain is built from TRBV6-5 and TRBJ2-7; 7 nucleotides line up with TRBD1. The CDR3 has 14 amino acids. CDR1 and CDR2 (germline): MNHEY, SVGAGI. The V and J ends lost 8 bases and 0 bases, in that order; junction bases with no gene match: 7. CDR3: CASLRGQGSYEQYF. As DNA, the CDR3 is TGTGCCAGCTTGAGGGGGCAAGGCTCCTACGAGCAGTACTTC.

The chain is built from TRBV5-1 and TRBJ2-5, with 9 bases lining up with TRBD1. V lost 3 bases, J lost 5 bases, and 8 bases stayed unmatched. The CDR3 totals 15 residues. Germline CDR1 and CDR2: SGHRS and YFSETQ. The CDR3 DNA follows: TGCGCCAGCAGCTCGACAGGGGGATCTTTGGAGACCCAGTACTTC. It is translated as CASSSTGGSLETQYF.

This clone was seen only a few times. This sequence joins TRBV7-9 and TRBJ2-5; D unresolved. Germline CDR1 SEHNR, CDR2 FQNEAQ (reference sequence). The CDR3 sequence is 16 residues long. The V end lost 5 bases, the J end lost 0 bases, and 16 bases lay between the germline ends. In nucleotides, the CDR3 is TGTGCCAGCAGCCGTCTTCTTCCAGTGTACCAAGAGACCCAGTACTTC. It specifies CASSRLLPVYQETQYF.

V usage is TRBV11-2 and J usage is TRBJ1-2; no clear D gene. Germline-derived CDR1 and CDR2 are SGHAT and FQNNGV. CDR3 size: 15 residues. Trimming shortened V by 5 bases and J by 8 bases, and 21 bases separated the two germline ends. The CDR3 DNA sequence: TGTGCCAGCAGCGCGATCAACAGAGCACGGAGAGGCTACACCTTC. This sequence encodes CASSAINRARRGYTF.

The V call is TRBV24-1, the J call TRBJ1-5; D gene ambiguous. Trimming cost V 0 bases and J 9 bases, with 5 bases left between them. CDR3 size: 12 residues. The V gene's germline CDR1 is KGHDR and CDR2 SFDVKD. The CDR3 reads CATSDLWGPQHF. Here the CDR3 DNA reads TGTGCCACCAGTGATTTGTGGGGGCCCCAGCATTTT.

The chain has TRBV29-1 and TRBJ1-5; D is possibly TRBD1 (5 bases). Germline assignment: CDR1 SQVTM and CDR2 ANQGSEA. V was pared by 0 bases and J by 6 bases, with 9 bases between. This CDR3 region has 13 residues. CDR3 sequence: CSVEEGGGQPQHF. CDR3 nucleotide sequence: TGCAGCGTTGAAGAGGGGGGGGGTCAGCCCCAGCATTTT.

The chain links TRBV7-8 to TRBJ2-7; 12 bases align to TRBD2. The germline V gene has CDR1 SGHVS and CDR2 FQNEAQ. This CDR3 is 17 amino acids long. The V and J ends lost 0 bases and 2 bases, in that order; junction bases with no gene match: 5. The CDR3 nucleotides are TGTGCCAGCAGCTTAGCCACGACTAGCGGGGGAACCTACGAGCAGTACTTC. Protein product: CASSLATTSGGTYEQYF.

This sequence joins TRBV7-9 and TRBJ2-7; D may correspond to TRBD1 or TRBD2 (5 bases each). This CDR3 is built from 15 residues. In germline, CDR1 is SEHNR, CDR2 FQNEAQ (reference sequence). V shed 5 bases and J shed 6 bases, with 20 bases lying between them. CDR3 in amino acids: CASSPPGRGLGEQYF. Here the CDR3 DNA reads TGTGCCAGCAGCCCACCGGGACGGGGCCTAGGCGAGCAGTACTTC.

The V call is TRBV10-1, the J call TRBJ2-6, with D possibly being TRBD1 (6 bases). CDR1 and CDR2 (germline): WNHNN, SYGVQD (reference sequence). Trimming removed 5 bases at V and 3 bases at J, with 8 bases between. The CDR3 runs 14 residues. As DNA, the CDR3 is TGCGCCAGCAGTTCAGGGGATGGGGCCAACGTCCTGACTTTC. Translated: CASSSGDGANVLTF.

The chain couples TRBV7-8 to TRBJ2-2, with TRBD2 identical over 11 bases. The ends lost 5 bases at V and 3 bases at J; junction bases unmatched: 2. The germline gives CDR1 SGHVS, CDR2 FQNEAQ. The CDR3 runs 15 residues. This CDR3 reads CASSRGLADTGELFF. The CDR3 DNA reads TGTGCCAGCAGCCGGGGACTAGCGGACACCGGGGAGCTGTTTTTT.

The V and J genes are TRBV11-3 and TRBJ2-2; 8 bases map to TRBD2. V was pared by 0 bases and J by 4 bases, with 10 bases of the junction left unmatched. The CDR3 is made up of 18 amino acids. Germline values: CDR1 SGHNT, CDR2 YENEEA. This CDR3 reads CASSLDQSGSGVTGELFF. The CDR3 DNA is TGTGCCAGCAGCTTAGATCAGAGCGGGAGCGGCGTCACCGGGGAGCTGTTTTTT.

This clone was counted a single time. The chain employs TRBV9 and TRBJ2-1; 11 bases match TRBD2. This CDR3 is built from 17 residues. V gave up 3 bases and J gave up 5 bases; unmatched junction bases: 10. Germline CDR1 SGDLS, CDR2 YYNGEE. CDR3 in DNA: TGTGCCAGCAGCGCGGCCGCAGGGACTAGCGGAGACAATGAGCAGTTCTTC. Translating it yields CASSAAAGTSGDNEQFF.

DNA for the CDR3: TGCGCCAGCAGCTTGGTAGCAACTAATGAAAAACTGTTTTTT. Protein product: CASSLVATNEKLFF. The chain couples TRBV5-1 to TRBJ1-4; D gene uncertain. The CDR3 contains 14 residues. The V end lost 0 bases, the J end lost 0 bases, and 3 bases lay between the germline ends. The germline gives CDR1 SGHRS, CDR2 YFSETQ.

This clone was seen a single time. V usage is TRBV3-1 (or the pseudogene TRBV3-2) and J usage is TRBJ1-2; 7 bases line up with TRBD1. This CDR3 has 13 amino acids. Germline V lookup: CDR1 LGHDT, CDR2 YNNKEL (reference sequence). V lost 2 bases, J lost 5 bases, and 2 bases stayed unmatched. The DNA for the CDR3 is TGTGCCAGCAGCCAACAGGGGGGTTATGGCTACACCTTC. Translation: CASSQQGGYGYTF.

CDR3 loop: CASGLVLRGTDPYEQYF. The CDR3 nucleotides read TGTGCTAGTGGTTTGGTACTAAGGGGGACGGACCCCTACGAGCAGTACTTC. V is TRBV12-5 and J is TRBJ2-7, with D possibly matching TRBD1 (6 bases). The germline CDR1 and CDR2 sequences are LGHNT and FRNRAP. V was trimmed by 0 bases and J by 2 bases, leaving 17 bases between them. The CDR3 has 17 amino acids.

This chain uses TRBV6-1 with TRBJ2-7; possibly TRBD2 for D (6 bases). The germline V gene encodes CDR1 MNHNS and CDR2 SASEGT. This CDR3 contains 17 residues. The V end lost 1 base, the J end lost 2 bases, and 18 bases lay between the germline ends. Here the CDR3 DNA reads TGTGCCAGCAGTGAAGATCCCGGAGGGAGCCCACCCTACGAGCAGTACTTC. As protein: CASSEDPGGSPPYEQYF.